One sample yielded the 21 T cell receptor beta chains listed below, sequenced in a study of human T cells and chemical hapten exposure. TCRdb re-analysed the RACE reads in MiXCR, keeping a single row per CDR3 protein. Of 100,000 to 120,000 distinct CDR3 sequences listed, less than 40% were seen once; the top ten hold roughly 2.5%. The time point here: patch test 3, about 24 weeks after DPC sensitization. Treatment specified: therapeutic diphenylcyclopropenone sensitization with weekly scalp DPC. Sequencing used whole blood, obtained in connection with sensitization to the hapten diphenylcyclopropenone (DPC). The receptor source for this set is a middle-aged man with alopecia areata. Some clones in this sample may be carry-over from other donors' samples.

This rearrangement joins TRBV11-2 to TRBJ2-3; no definite D call. The CDR3 consists of 12 residues. Germline lookup yields CDR1 SGHAT and CDR2 FQNNGV. V shed 5 bases and J shed 5 bases, with 8 bases lying between them. CDR3 nucleotides: TGTGCCAGCAGCCGAGATCTAGATACGCAGTATTTT. It codes for CASSRDLDTQYF.

This clonotype has just a few counts. The chain is built from TRBV6-5 and TRBJ2-7, with TRBD1 matching over 7 bases. V lost 4 bases, J lost 0 bases, and 3 bases stayed unmatched. Germline CDR1 and CDR2: MNHEY and SVGAGI. CDR3 length: 14 amino acids. The CDR3 sequence is CASSSTGSSYEQYF. The CDR3 nucleotides are TGTGCCAGCAGTTCGACAGGGAGCTCCTACGAGCAGTACTTC.

The chain uses TRBV7-9 and TRBJ2-1; 7 nucleotides agree with TRBD2. Germline trimming cut 4 bases from V and 13 bases from J; bases unmatched to any gene: 13. Germline CDR1 and CDR2: SEHNR and FQNEAQ (reference sequence). CDR3 length equals 14 residues. The DNA of the CDR3 is TGTGCCAGCAGCTCCGGGGGGACTCCTCGAATTCAGTTCTTC. It yields the protein CASSSGGTPRIQFF.

The chain has TRBV9 and TRBJ2-3, with a possible D match to TRBD2 (5 bases). The CDR3 loop spans 16 amino acids. Per germline, CDR1 SGDLS and CDR2 YYNGEE. The germline V and J ends were trimmed by 0 bases and 0 bases, with 11 bases remaining between them. In DNA form, the CDR3 reads TGTGCCAGCAGCGTAGAAGTGGACTTCAGCACAGATACGCAGTATTTT. Its translation is CASSVEVDFSTDTQYF.

V is TRBV6-5 and J is TRBJ1-6; TRBD1 might be the D (6 bases). The germline CDR1 and CDR2 sequences are MNHEY and SVGAGI. This CDR3 is built from 16 residues. The CDR3 region is CASQGSGSSYNSPLHF. CDR3 nucleotide sequence: TGTGCAAGCCAGGGGTCGGGGAGCTCCTATAATTCACCCCTCCACTTT.

The genes are TRBV29-1 and TRBJ2-7; the D call may be TRBD1 or TRBD2 (6 bases each). This CDR3 comprises 11 residues. Between the trimmed V and J ends, which lost 4 bases and 6 bases, there was a span of 10 bases. Germline values: CDR1 SQVTM, CDR2 ANQGSEA. The CDR3 loop reads CSVARGREQYF. CDR3 sequence (DNA): TGCAGCGTTGCCCGGGGGCGCGAGCAGTACTTC.

This clonotype was observed a few times. One end of the junction varies from germline; a read error may be responsible. The chain combines TRBV7-3 with TRBJ2-2, with TRBD2 matching 12 bases. CDR1 and CDR2 from the germline V gene are SGHTA and FQGTGA. This CDR3 contains 17 residues. The CDR3 spells CASSVTGLAGNAGELFF. In DNA, the CDR3 is TGTGCCAGCAGCGTAACCGGACTAGCGGGAAACGCCGGGGAGCTGTTTTTT.

This clonotype turned up a few times. V gene TRBV6-2 or TRBV6-3 combines with J gene TRBJ2-1, with D uncertain. V lost 2 bases, J lost 10 bases, and 9 bases lay in between. The CDR3 totals 12 residues. Germline V gene sequence: CDR1 MNHEY, CDR2 SVGEGT. The CDR3 sequence: CASSYPLQEQFF. In DNA, the CDR3 is TGTGCCAGCAGTTACCCTCTCCAGGAGCAGTTCTTC.

This clonotype has only a few counts. This chain uses TRBV29-1 with TRBJ2-1, with D possibly matching TRBD2 (6 bases). The CDR3 extends over 13 amino acids. Germline CDR1 reads SQVTM; CDR2 reads ANQGSEA. With 3 bases removed from V and 7 bases from J, the gap between germline ends came to 13 bases. As DNA, the CDR3 is TGCAGCGTTGATGTCCAGGCGGGGAATGAGCAGTTCTTC. Amino acid sequence: CSVDVQAGNEQFF.

This clonotype was seen a few times. This chain connects TRBV20-1 to TRBJ2-7, with a possible D match to TRBD2 (5 bases). CDR1 is DFQATT, CDR2 SNEGSKA, per germline (reference sequence). The CDR3 is made up of 13 amino acids. V was trimmed by 5 bases and J by 2 bases, leaving 13 bases between them. CDR3 sequence (DNA): TGCAGTGCTCTTCGACGGGAAACCTACGAGCAGTACTTC. Residues: CSALRRETYEQYF.

This clonotype was seen more than once but under ten times. V usage is TRBV6-2 or TRBV6-3 and J usage is TRBJ2-7, with TRBD2 identical over 14 bases. The J segment lost 1 base and the V segment lost 6 bases, leaving 5 bases of the junction unmatched. CDR1 and CDR2 from the germline V gene are MNHEY and SVGEGT. There are 16 residues in the CDR3. CDR3 in amino acids: CASSPGTSGSSYEQYV. The DNA of the CDR3 is TGTGCCAGCAGCCCCGGGACTAGCGGGAGTTCCTACGAGCAGTACGTC.

The J gene is TRBJ1-1, the V gene TRBV4-2, with D perhaps matching TRBD1 (6 bases). The germline gives CDR1 LGHNA, CDR2 YNFKEQ. The CDR3 has 16 amino acids. Trimming left V 4 bases short and J 5 bases short, with 20 bases between. CDR3 in amino acids: CASSRTLGGAGTEAFF. In DNA form, the CDR3 reads TGTGCCAGCAGCCGCACCCTCGGGGGCGCAGGGACTGAAGCTTTCTTT.

This chain links TRBV27 with TRBJ2-3; TRBD2 aligns across 7 bases. The V gene's germline CDR1 is MNHEY and CDR2 SMNVEV (reference sequence). The CDR3 extends over 14 amino acids. V lost 7 bases, J lost 1 base, and 5 bases stayed unmatched. The CDR3 spells CASTLRGGTDTQYF. The DNA of the CDR3 is TGTGCCAGCACCCTACGGGGGGGCACAGATACGCAGTATTTT.

The chain recombines TRBV12-3 or TRBV12-4 with TRBJ2-3; tentatively, D is TRBD1 (5 bases). The V gene lost 3 bases and the J gene lost 2 bases, with 6 bases spanning the gap. This CDR3 has 13 residues. CDR3 nucleotides: TGTGCCAGCAGTTTCAGGGTCACAGATACGCAGTATTTT. Its translation is CASSFRVTDTQYF.

This clonotype was picked up a small number of times. CDR3 sequence reads: CASSPDRDSGYTF. The CDR3, as DNA: TGTGCCAGCAGCCCCGACAGGGATTCTGGCTACACCTTC. V and J are TRBV7-2 and TRBJ1-2; TRBD1 matches at 7 bases. V was clipped by 5 bases and J by 7 bases; unmatched bases: 7. This CDR3 is 13 amino acids long. Germline CDR1 SGHTA, CDR2 FQGNSA.

V is TRBV6-2 or TRBV6-3 and J is TRBJ1-5; 9 bases line up with TRBD1. Trimming removed 5 bases from V and 0 bases from J; junction bases left unmatched: 5. CDR1 and CDR2 (germline): MNHEY, SVGEGT. CDR3 size: 16 residues. The CDR3 DNA reads TGTGCCAGCAGTCCCGACAGGGGGAATAGCAATCAGCCCCAGCATTTT. Translation gives CASSPDRGNSNQPQHF.

This clonotype was seen only a few times. The V and J genes are TRBV29-1 and TRBJ1-1; TRBD1 matches at 9 bases. In germline, CDR1 is SQVTM, CDR2 ANQGSEA. After removal of 4 bases from V and 6 bases from J, the junction contained 9 bases not matched to a gene. This CDR3 contains 14 residues. CDR3 residues: CSVVETGGRPEAFF. The CDR3 bases are TGCAGCGTTGTGGAGACAGGGGGGAGGCCTGAAGCTTTCTTT.

This clonotype was observed a few times. The rearrangement uses TRBV29-1 and TRBJ2-3, with D possibly matching TRBD2 (6 bases). The V gene lost 0 bases and the J gene lost 1 base, with 20 bases spanning the gap. CDR3 length equals 18 residues. The germline CDR1 and CDR2 sequences are SQVTM and ANQGSEA. CDR3 in DNA: TGCAGCGTTGAAGATGATACGATGTGGGACTCCGGCACAGATACGCAGTATTTT. Protein: CSVEDDTMWDSGTDTQYF.

The sample holds a few counts of this clonotype. This chain joins TRBV28 and TRBJ1-2, with TRBD1 matching 9 bases. The CDR3 covers 16 residues. The V and J ends lost 4 bases and 6 bases, in that order; junction bases with no gene match: 12. Per the germline V gene, CDR1 is MDHEN and CDR2 is SYDVKM. CDR3 loop: CASSSFGTGNGDGYTF. CDR3 bases: TGTGCCAGCAGTTCCTTCGGGACAGGGAATGGAGATGGCTACACCTTC.

CDR3 DNA sequence: TGTGCCAGCTTTGGGACACCCGATCATCCAACAGGGGGCGAGCAGTACTTC. It specifies CASFGTPDHPTGGEQYF. This chain links TRBV24-1 with TRBJ2-7, with 8 nucleotides matching TRBD1. Losses at the gene ends were 11 bases for V and 6 bases for J; bases not matched to a gene: 23. In germline, CDR1 is KGHDR, CDR2 SFDVKD. The CDR3 runs 17 residues.

The V call is TRBV10-3, the J call TRBJ1-2; D is perhaps TRBD1 (5 bases). Germline V lookup: CDR1 ENHRY, CDR2 SYGVKD. V shed 7 bases and J shed 5 bases, with 11 bases lying between them. The CDR3 has 12 residues. The CDR3 bases are TGTGCCATCACGGGGGATCCGTATGGCTACACCTTC. Amino acids: CAITGDPYGYTF.